This T cell receptor (beta chain) emerged from a study of cytomegalovirus exposure and HLA in healthy donors. Study conclusions and caveats: Earlier analysis yielded a pattern in which most TCR beta V segments were productive about 90% or about 30% of the time. Excluded: some indistinguishable V segments such as TRBV6-2 and TRBV6-3. Later work found that TCR association rates differed between HLA loci; DRB1 had the most and HLA-C the fewest.

Vbeta (60) and Jbeta (13) primers were used in the PCR. Sequencing used immunoSEQ multiplex PCR; TCRdb keeps in-frame clones, though not all of them. The table includes about 96,000 clones, around 77% detected once. Germline V CDR1 and CDR2: SGHTA, FQGNSA. The CDR3 consists of 14 residues. V shed 4 bases, J shed 4 bases, and the junction held 6 bases outside the gene matches. In regard to this clone: Its antigen is unidentified.

The chain recombines TRBV7-2 with TRBJ2-5; 7 bases map to TRBD2. Sequencing was performed on PBMCs. The clonotype originates from a man aged 45-60 years in good health and CMV-seropositive. CDR3 nucleotide sequence: TGTGCCAGCAGCTCCTCGGGGGGTTTAGAGACCCAGTACTTC. This sequence encodes CASSSSGGLETQYF.